This section outlines one TCR beta chain sequence together with its context. Its antigen is unknown. This sample is drawn from a study of T cells in Graves' hyperthyroidism and ophthalmopathy. Study results and caveats: Most clonotypes that expanded in the thyroid above 0.001 also showed up in blood.

The CDR3 extends over 15 amino acids. Trimming stripped 6 bases from V and 0 bases from J, with 13 bases between. Germline CDR1 reads MNHNS; CDR2 reads SASEGT. The investigators amplified TCR beta CDR3 regions from RNA transcripts. The HTBI primer set served for first-round RT-PCR of the TCR CDR3. MiXCR, applied by TCRdb to the multiplex PCR reads, yields one record per CDR3 protein. The table records about 530,000 distinct CDR3 sequences, about 15% of them present only once. The TCR comes from a woman aged 18-29 years with Graves' ophthalmopathy. The chain is built from TRBV6-1 and TRBJ2-3; D possibly matches TRBD1 or TRBD2 (6 bases each). The sample was blood. The CDR3 loop reads CASRSTGASTDTQYF. The CDR3 DNA is TGTGCCAGCAGAAGCACGGGGGCAAGCACAGATACGCAGTATTTT.